A single sample gave rise to the 19 T cell receptor beta chains below, sequenced in a study of T-cell reconstitution after alpha-beta-depleted transplantation in children. A library of TCRbeta sequences, prepared with unique molecular identifiers, was generated. TCRdb re-analysed the PCR reads in MiXCR, keeping a single row per CDR3 protein. This table holds around 800,000 distinct CDR3 sequences, roughly 15% found once. This sample comprised PBMCs, mostly from graft donor cells, obtained 360 days after TCRalphabeta/CD19-depleted stem cell transplant. The origin of the receptors is a male patient younger than 18 who had a stem cell transplant for acute lymphoblastic leukemia, so the T cells may come from the graft donor.

This sequence joins TRBV30 and TRBJ1-2; weak D call: TRBD1 (5 bases). Trimming removed 0 bases from V and 4 bases from J, with 12 bases in between. Germline V gives CDR1 GTSNPN, CDR2 SVGIG (reference sequence). This CDR3 comprises 14 residues. The CDR3 region has the DNA TGTGCCTGGAGTGTACTTGGGGGACCCTATGGCTACACCTTC. This sequence encodes CAWSVLGGPYGYTF.

This clonotype was counted only a few times. The rearrangement joins TRBV5-1 to TRBJ1-2, with 10 bases fitting TRBD1. The germline V gene encodes CDR1 SGHRS and CDR2 YFSETQ. The CDR3 runs to 15 residues. The ends lost 6 bases at V and 6 bases at J; junction bases unmatched: 11. The CDR3 DNA follows: TGCGCCAGCACCACGACAGGGGGCAAGGCCCATGGCTACACCTTC. It yields the protein CASTTTGGKAHGYTF. Full variable domain (remainder filled in from reference TRBV5-1 and TRBJ1-2): KAGVTQTPRYLIKTRGQQVTLSCSPISGHRSVSWYQQTPGQGLQFLFEYFSETQRNKGNFPGRFSGRQFSNSRSEMNVSTLELGDSALYLCASTTTGGKAHGYTFGSGTRLTVV.

This chain joins TRBV2 and TRBJ1-1; no firm D call. Trimming removed 8 bases from V and 5 bases from J, with 6 bases in between. Looked up from germline, CDR1 is SNHLY and CDR2 is FYNNEI. The CDR3 has 10 residues. CDR3 residues: CASRITEAFF. For the CDR3, the DNA is TGTGCCAGCCGAATTACTGAAGCTTTCTTT.

This clonotype appeared a few times. The chain uses TRBV2 and TRBJ2-1; tentatively, D is TRBD1 (6 bases). V lost 4 bases, J lost 6 bases, and 19 bases lay in between. This CDR3 is built from 16 residues. Germline V gene data show CDR1 as SNHLY and CDR2 as FYNNEI. The DNA of the CDR3 is TGTGCCAGCAGTGTCAATCAGGGGATTGTGCTCAATGAGCAGTTCTTC. Its protein is CASSVNQGIVLNEQFF.

This clonotype has only a few counts. This CDR3 reads CASSQVEASDIYEQYF. The DNA of the CDR3 is TGCGCCAGCAGCCAAGTTGAGGCTAGCGATATCTACGAGCAGTACTTC. This sequence joins TRBV4-1 and TRBJ2-7; tentative D call: TRBD2 (6 bases). Between the trimmed V and J ends, which lost 1 base and 3 bases, there was a span of 16 bases. Looked up from germline, CDR1 is MGHRA and CDR2 is YSYEKL. The CDR3 sequence is 16 residues long.

V and J are TRBV29-1 and TRBJ1-4; the D gene is possibly TRBD1 (5 bases). The germline V gene has CDR1 SQVTM and CDR2 ANQGSEA. The V end was cut by 0 bases, the J end by 8 bases, with 16 bases between. This CDR3 contains 15 residues. The CDR3 nucleotides are TGCAGCGTTGAAGAGGGGACCGACCTAGGGGAAAAACTGTTTTTT. This sequence encodes CSVEEGTDLGEKLFF. Supplemented by reference TRBV29-1 and TRBJ1-4, the full variable domain reads SAVISQKPSRDICQRGTSLTIQCQVDSQVTMMFWYRQQPGQSLTLIATANQGSEATYESGFVIDKFPISRPNLTFSTLTVSNMSPEDSSIYLCSVEEGTDLGEKLFFGSGTQLSVL.

This clonotype has a count of ten or more. The rearrangement joins TRBV9 to TRBJ2-7; D uncertain. The length of the CDR3 is 16 residues. Trimming pared 4 bases from V and 0 bases from J, leaving 17 bases between. Germline CDR1 SGDLS, CDR2 YYNGEE. In DNA, the CDR3 is TGTGCCAGCAGCCCCGGTGGTATCAGGAGCTCCTACGAGCAGTACTTC. Protein: CASSPGGIRSSYEQYF.

The chain couples TRBV20-1 to TRBJ1-1; D gene ambiguous. Per germline, CDR1 DFQATT and CDR2 SNEGSKA (reference sequence). CDR3 length equals 13 residues. V dropped 2 bases and J dropped 5 bases, with 12 bases sitting between them. This CDR3 reads CSARPSLGTEAFF. Written as DNA, the CDR3 is TGCAGTGCTAGACCATCCCTTGGGACTGAAGCTTTCTTT.

As regards this clonotype: At one end, the junction sequence differs from germline, possibly due to a read error. The V call is TRBV3-1, the J call TRBJ2-3, with TRBD1 matching over 8 bases. Per germline, CDR1 LGHDT and CDR2 YNNKEL (reference sequence). There are 15 residues in the CDR3. The CDR3 DNA follows: TGTGCCAGCAGCAAAGAATCAAACAGGGGGGATACGCAGTATTTT. Protein product: CASSKESNRGDTQYF.

This chain uses TRBV9 with TRBJ2-1; TRBD2 is a possible D gene (6 bases). The CDR3 spans 15 residues. V lost 4 bases, J lost 3 bases, and 14 bases lay in between. Germline lookup yields CDR1 SGDLS and CDR2 YYNGEE. CDR3 DNA sequence: TGTGCCAGCAGCATTCGGGACTTATACTACAATGAGCAGTTCTTC. Its translation: CASSIRDLYYNEQFF.

This clonotype was recorded at least ten times. The chain employs TRBV12-3 or TRBV12-4 and TRBJ1-2, with a weak D call TRBD1 (5 bases). The CDR3 consists of 16 residues. Trimming cost V 4 bases and J 4 bases, with 19 bases left between them. The CDR3, as DNA: TGTGCCAGCAGTTCGCTTTCAGGGCTGAAGGGCTATGGCTACACCTTC. It translates to CASSSLSGLKGYGYTF.

Comments on this clonotype: Here the CDR3 omits its conserved ending phenylalanine or tryptophan, so a read error is the likely source. V and J are TRBV7-3 and TRBJ2-2, with D perhaps TRBD2 (7 bases). CDR3 length: 15 amino acids. The germline V gene encodes CDR1 SGHTA and CDR2 FQGTGA. Trimming stripped 5 bases from V and 5 bases from J, with 15 bases between. The CDR3 reads CASSPGGPLTGELFS. CDR3 nucleotide sequence: TGTGCCAGCAGCCCGGGGGGCCCTCTAACCGGGGAGCTGTTTTCT.

This clonotype was observed a handful of times. The J gene is TRBJ2-2, the V gene TRBV5-1, with 10 bases lining up with TRBD2. The CDR3 runs to 17 residues. In germline, CDR1 is SGHRS, CDR2 YFSETQ. Trimming at V came to 2 bases and at J to 0 bases, leaving 4 bases not matched to a gene. The CDR3 DNA follows: TGCGCCAGCAGCTTAGGACTAGCGGTACCGAACACCGGGGAGCTGTTTTTT. This sequence encodes CASSLGLAVPNTGELFF.

This clonotype has a handful of counts. This chain joins TRBV4-1 and TRBJ1-5; no clear D gene. Trimming removed 3 bases from V and 4 bases from J, with 10 bases in between. Germline CDR1 and CDR2: MGHRA and YSYEKL. The CDR3 sequence is 14 residues long. The CDR3 nucleotides are TGCGCCAGCAGCCATCGGCAGCCAAATCAGCCCCAGCATTTT. Its protein product is CASSHRQPNQPQHF.

The chain couples TRBV29-1 to TRBJ2-6, with TRBD1 identical over 7 bases. Germline CDR1 and CDR2: SQVTM and ANQGSEA. V was pared by 6 bases and J by 0 bases, with 5 bases of the junction left unmatched. CDR3 length equals 15 residues. As DNA, the CDR3 is TGCAGCGTCGGCCGGGACAGCTCTGGGGCCAACGTCCTGACTTTC. It encodes CSVGRDSSGANVLTF.

The chain has TRBV7-9 and TRBJ1-2; 7 nucleotides align to TRBD1. The CDR3 sequence is 13 residues long. Trimming cost V 2 bases and J 7 bases; bases outside gene matches: 4. Germline-derived CDR1 and CDR2 are SEHNR and FQNEAQ (reference sequence). CDR3 residues: CASSLWNRGGYTF. The CDR3 DNA sequence: TGTGCCAGCAGCTTATGGAACAGGGGTGGCTACACCTTC.

The chain has TRBV6-5 and TRBJ1-1; weak D call: TRBD1 (5 bases). Germline assignment: CDR1 MNHEY and CDR2 SVGAGI. The CDR3 runs 13 residues. Trimming pared 2 bases from V and 10 bases from J, leaving 14 bases between. Here the CDR3 reads CASSYPGRGGAFF. The CDR3, as DNA: TGTGCCAGCAGTTACCCGGGCCGGGGGGGAGCTTTCTTT.

The chain carries TRBV2 and TRBJ2-7; a possible D gene is TRBD1 (5 bases). This CDR3 is 11 amino acids long. Germline CDR1 SNHLY, CDR2 FYNNEI. With 6 bases removed from V and 3 bases from J, the gap between germline ends came to 6 bases. The CDR3 sequence: CASRGHYEQYF. The DNA of the CDR3 is TGTGCCAGCAGGGGGCACTACGAGCAGTACTTC.

This clonotype came up many times. The chain is built from TRBV9 and TRBJ2-1, with 9 bases aligning to TRBD2. CDR1 is SGDLS, CDR2 YYNGEE, per germline. The CDR3 is 15 residues long. Trimming cost V 2 bases and J 4 bases; bases outside gene matches: 4. CDR3 bases: TGTGCCAGCAGCGTCTTAGCGGGAGAGTACAATGAGCAGTTCTTC. Translated: CASSVLAGEYNEQFF.